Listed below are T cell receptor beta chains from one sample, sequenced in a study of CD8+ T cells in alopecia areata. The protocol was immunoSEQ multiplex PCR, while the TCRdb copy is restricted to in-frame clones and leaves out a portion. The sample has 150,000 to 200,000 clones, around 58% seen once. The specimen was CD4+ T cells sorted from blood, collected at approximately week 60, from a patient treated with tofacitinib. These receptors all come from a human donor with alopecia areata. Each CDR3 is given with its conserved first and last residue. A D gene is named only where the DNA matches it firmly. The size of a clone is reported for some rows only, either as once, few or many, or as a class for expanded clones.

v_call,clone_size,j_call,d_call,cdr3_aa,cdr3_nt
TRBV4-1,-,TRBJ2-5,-,CASSRRTAFEETQYF,TGCGCCAGCAGCCGACGGACAGCATTTGAAGAGACCCAGTACTTC
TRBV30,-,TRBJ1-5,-,CAWGYSNQPQHF,TGTGCCTGGGGGTATAGCAATCAGCCCCAGCATTTT
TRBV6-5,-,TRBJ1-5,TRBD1,CASGPQGSSNQPQHF,TGTGCCAGCGGACCACAGGGGTCCAGCAATCAGCCCCAGCATTTT
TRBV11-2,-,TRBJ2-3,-,CASSTRGGTTDTQYF,TGTGCCAGCAGCACTCGGGGCGGGACCACAGATACGCAGTATTTT
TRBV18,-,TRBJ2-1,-,CASSGPGLEQFF,TGTGCCAGCTCCGGCCCGGGGCTCGAGCAGTTCTTC
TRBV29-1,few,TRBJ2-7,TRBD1,CSANTGTGGFNEQYF,TGCAGCGCTAATACCGGGACAGGGGGCTTCAACGAGCAGTACTTC
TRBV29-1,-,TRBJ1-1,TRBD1,CSVATGQGSTEAFF,TGCAGCGTTGCTACTGGACAGGGGAGCACTGAAGCTTTCTTT
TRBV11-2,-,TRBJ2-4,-,CASSFGGSGTKNIQYF,TGTGCCAGCAGCTTTGGGGGGAGCGGCACAAAAAACATTCAGTACTTC
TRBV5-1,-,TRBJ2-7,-,CASSSQSQGYEQYF,TGCGCCAGCAGCTCCCAAAGCCAGGGATACGAGCAGTACTTC
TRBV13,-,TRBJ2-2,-,CASSSRVGELFF,TGTGCCAGCAGCTCCAGGGTCGGGGAGCTGTTTTTT
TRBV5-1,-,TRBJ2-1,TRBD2,CASSDKTSGTYNEQFF,TGCGCCAGCAGCGATAAGACTAGCGGTACTTACAATGAGCAGTTCTTC
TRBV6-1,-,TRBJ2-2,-,CASSEGGGVTGELFF,TGTGCCAGCAGTGAAGGAGGGGGTGTCACCGGGGAGCTGTTTTTT
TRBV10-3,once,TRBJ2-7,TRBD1,CAIRTGATYEQYF,TGTGCCATACGGACAGGGGCCACCTACGAGCAGTACTTC
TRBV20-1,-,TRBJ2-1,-,CSARPNEQFF,TGCAGTGCCCGACCCAATGAGCAGTTCTTC
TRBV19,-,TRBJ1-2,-,CASSITQGGYTF,TGTGCCAGTAGTATAACCCAGGGTGGCTACACCTTC
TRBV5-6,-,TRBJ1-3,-,CASSPGMGTGGNTIYF,TGTGCCAGCAGCCCCGGGATGGGGACTGGTGGAAACACCATATATTTT
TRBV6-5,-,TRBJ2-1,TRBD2,CASRGAAGVRNEQFF,TGTGCCTCACGCGGCGCAGCGGGGGTACGGAATGAGCAGTTCTTC
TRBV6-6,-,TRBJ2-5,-,CASSRGRDGRKTQYF,TGTGCCAGCAGCCGAGGCAGGGACGGTAGGAAGACCCAGTACTTC
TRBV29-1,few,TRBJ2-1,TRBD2,CSVDFSGPRGYEQFF,TGCAGCGTTGATTTTAGTGGCCCGCGGGGGTATGAGCAGTTCTTC
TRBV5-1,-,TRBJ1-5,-,CASSPGDSNQPQHF,TGCGCCAGCAGCCCCGGGGACAGCAATCAGCCCCAGCATTTT
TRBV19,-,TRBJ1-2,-,CASSIPGMGSYGYTF,TGTGCCAGTAGTATACCGGGGATGGGTTCCTATGGCTACACCTTC
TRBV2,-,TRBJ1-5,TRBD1,CASSPGGPQHF,TGTGCCAGCAGTCCAGGGGGTCCCCAGCATTTT
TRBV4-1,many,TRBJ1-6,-,CASSQASGVSPLHF,TGCGCCAGCAGCCAAGCTTCAGGGGTCTCACCCCTCCACTTT
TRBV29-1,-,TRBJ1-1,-,CSVGEELDTEAFF,TGCAGCGTTGGAGAGGAGCTGGACACTGAAGCTTTCTTT
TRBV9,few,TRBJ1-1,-,CASSPPGGYTEAFF,TGTGCCAGCAGTCCCCCGGGGGGCTACACTGAAGCTTTCTTT
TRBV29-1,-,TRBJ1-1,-,CSVARVGNTEAFF,TGCAGCGTTGCCAGGGTGGGTAACACTGAAGCTTTCTTT